The 2 T cell receptor beta chains listed next were all sequenced from one sample in a study of T cells in Graves' hyperthyroidism and ophthalmopathy. TCR beta CDR3 sequences were amplified from RNA transcripts. During a first-round RT-PCR of the TCR CDR3, the HTBI primer set was used. Using its own MiXCR run on the multiplex PCR reads, TCRdb lists one record per CDR3 protein. The table includes about half a million distinct CDR3 sequences, around 22% detected once. Material for sequencing was blood. The origin of the receptors is a woman between 25 and 40 years old with Graves' ophthalmopathy.

At least ten counts were recorded for this clonotype. The genes are TRBV6-1 and TRBJ2-6; 8 positions match TRBD1. Germline assignment: CDR1 MNHNS and CDR2 SASEGT. V lost 5 bases, J lost 3 bases, and 3 bases stayed unmatched. The CDR3 runs to 15 residues. CDR3 in amino acids: CASSRDRGGANVLTF. The CDR3 DNA reads as TGTGCCAGCAGTCGCGACAGGGGTGGGGCCAACGTCCTGACTTTC.

The CDR3 is CASSPARFGDTEAFF. In DNA form, the CDR3 reads TGTGCCAGCAGTCCCGCCCGGTTTGGGGACACTGAAGCTTTCTTT. The chain employs TRBV12-3 or TRBV12-4 and TRBJ1-1; D is undetermined. The length of the CDR3 is 15 residues. Between the trimmed V and J ends, which lost 5 bases and 3 bases, there was a span of 16 bases.